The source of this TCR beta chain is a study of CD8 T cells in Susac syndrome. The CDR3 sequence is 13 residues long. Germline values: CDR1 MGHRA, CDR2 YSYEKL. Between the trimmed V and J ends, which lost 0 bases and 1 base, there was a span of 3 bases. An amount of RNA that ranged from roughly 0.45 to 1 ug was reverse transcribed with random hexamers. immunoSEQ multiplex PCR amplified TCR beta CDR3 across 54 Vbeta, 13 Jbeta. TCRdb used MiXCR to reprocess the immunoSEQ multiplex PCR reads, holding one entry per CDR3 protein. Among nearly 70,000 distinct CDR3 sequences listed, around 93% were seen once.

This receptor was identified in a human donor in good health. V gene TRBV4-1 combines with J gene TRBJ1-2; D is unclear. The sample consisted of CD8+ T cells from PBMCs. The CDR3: CASSQDYNYGYTF. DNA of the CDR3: TGCGCCAGCAGCCAAGATTATAACTATGGCTACACCTTC.